Sequencing of this T cell receptor beta chain was carried out in a study of T cells after yellow fever vaccination. About the research overall: The SMART-Seq v4 Ultra Low Input method served to prepare the low-cell-number fractions.

J lost 5 bases, V lost 3 bases, and 2 bases had no gene match. Germline lookup yields CDR1 SGHNT and CDR2 YYREEE (reference sequence). The CDR3 length is 13 residues. One entry per CDR3 protein results from TCRdb running MiXCR on the 5' RACE reads. The sample yields tens of thousands of distinct CDR3 sequences, around 7.8% seen once. The sample consisted of CD8+ T cells sorted from PBMCs, taken 10 days after the first yellow fever vaccination. The chain recombines TRBV5-4 with TRBJ1-1, with TRBD1 matching 9 bases. This TCR was sampled from a man younger than 35 who received the YFV17D yellow fever vaccine. CDR3 coding DNA: TGTGCCAGCAGCTGGGGACAGGGAACTGAAGCTTTCTTT. Its translation: CASSWGQGTEAFF. Variable domain in full (rest from reference TRBV5-4 and TRBJ1-1): ETGVTQSPTHLIKTRGQQVTLRCSSQSGHNTVSWYQQALGQGPQFIFQYYREEENGRGNFPPRFSGLQFPNYSSELNVNALELDDSALYLCASSWGQGTEAFFGQGTRLTVV.